The 27 T cell receptor beta chains presented below share a single source sample, sequenced in a study of response to subunit inactivated influenza vaccine. Using its own MiXCR run on the RT-PCR reads, TCRdb lists one record per CDR3 protein. The table shows 600,000 to 850,000 distinct CDR3 sequences, with 12% to 15% occurring only once. Here the sequenced sample was PBMCs from blood, taken around two weeks before vaccination. The source is a man between 50 and 59 years old who received an inactivated influenza vaccine.

This rearrangement joins TRBV13 to TRBJ2-7; no reliable D call. The V gene lost 5 bases and the J gene lost 4 bases, with 12 bases spanning the gap. The CDR3 has 13 residues. Germline V gives CDR1 PRHDT, CDR2 FYEKMQ (reference sequence). CDR3 loop: CASSHSSGYEQYF. CDR3 nucleotide sequence: TGTGCCAGCAGCCATTCGAGTGGTTACGAGCAGTACTTC.

The rearrangement joins TRBV4-3 to TRBJ1-3; D is undetermined. Trimming pared 1 base from V and 0 bases from J, leaving 7 bases between. Looked up from germline, CDR1 is LGHNA and CDR2 is YSLEER. The CDR3 has 15 residues. DNA of the CDR3: TGCGCCAGCAGCCAAGCGGTACACTCTGGAAACACCATATATTTT. As protein: CASSQAVHSGNTIYF.

Note on this clonotype: An end of the junction differs from the germline gene, which may be a read error. CDR3 sequence: CASSPSLTEAMIF. In DNA form, the CDR3 reads TGTGCCAGCAGCCCCTCTTTGACAGAAGCAATGATCTTC. The chain is built from TRBV7-3 and TRBJ2-1; a weak D match, TRBD1 (5 bases). Germline CDR1 SGHTA, CDR2 FQGTGA. The CDR3 runs to 13 residues.

The chain combines TRBV20-1 with TRBJ2-7, with D tentatively TRBD1 or TRBD2 (5 bases each). Per germline, CDR1 DFQATT and CDR2 SNEGSKA (reference sequence). This CDR3 region has 19 residues. V was shortened by 0 bases and J by 3 bases, with 27 bases between the two germline ends. The CDR3: CSARDSTSGTPAHLYEQYF. CDR3 sequence (DNA): TGCAGTGCTAGAGATTCGACATCGGGGACCCCAGCCCACCTCTACGAGCAGTACTTC.

This clonotype was detected many times. CDR3 sequence: CASSRSGRFTEGEQYF. For the CDR3, the DNA is TGCGCCAGCAGCAGGAGCGGGAGATTCACTGAGGGCGAGCAGTACTTC. The chain joins TRBV5-1 to TRBJ2-7, with 8 positions matching TRBD2. CDR1 and CDR2 from the germline V gene are SGHRS and YFSETQ. The J segment lost 6 bases and the V segment lost 4 bases, leaving 15 bases of the junction unmatched. The CDR3 spans 16 residues.

The chain is built from TRBV27 and TRBJ1-6, with D uncertain. The CDR3 sequence is 14 residues long. CDR1 is MNHEY and CDR2 is SMNVEV in the germline V gene (reference sequence). Deletions cut 3 bases from V and 9 bases from J, with 12 bases between. For the CDR3, the DNA is TGTGCCAGCAGTTTCCCAACCGAGGGTTCACCCCTCCACTTT. Translated, it gives CASSFPTEGSPLHF.

CDR3 coding DNA: TGTGCCAGCAGTGCCAAACATAGCGGGAGAGTCTACAATGAGCAGTTCTTC. It translates to CASSAKHSGRVYNEQFF. This chain links TRBV27 with TRBJ2-1; 9 nucleotides align to TRBD2. The CDR3 totals 17 residues. Germline V gene sequence: CDR1 MNHEY, CDR2 SMNVEV (reference sequence). V was clipped by 5 bases and J by 3 bases; unmatched bases: 11.

This clonotype was seen a few times. The rearrangement joins TRBV20-1 to TRBJ1-2; possible D gene TRBD1, 6 bases. Germline V gene sequence: CDR1 DFQATT, CDR2 SNEGSKA (reference sequence). V dropped 4 bases and J dropped 2 bases, with 17 bases sitting between them. The CDR3 spans 15 residues. The CDR3 DNA reads as TGCAGTGCTACCGAGACAGGCGACTTAAACTATGGCTACACCTTC. Amino acid sequence: CSATETGDLNYGYTF.

Only a few counts were recorded for this clonotype. This chain links TRBV3-1 with TRBJ2-2, with D perhaps TRBD1 (6 bases). Looked up from germline, CDR1 is LGHDT and CDR2 is YNNKEL (reference sequence). The CDR3 has 20 amino acids. Trimming took 1 base from V and 5 from J, leaving 26 bases between them. The chain's CDR3 is CASSQVPNTGKGVRTGELFF. CDR3 coding DNA: TGTGCCAGCAGCCAAGTCCCAAATACAGGGAAAGGAGTTCGGACCGGGGAGCTGTTTTTT.

This clonotype was picked up a small number of times. V is TRBV7-2 and J is TRBJ2-5; a weak D match, TRBD1 (6 bases). There are 15 residues in the CDR3. Germline CDR1 and CDR2: SGHTA and FQGNSA. Deletions cut 4 bases from V and 2 bases from J, with 14 bases between. CDR3 nucleotide sequence: TGTGCCAGCAGCTCAAAGAGGACAGTTCAAGAGACCCAGTACTTC. Its protein product is CASSSKRTVQETQYF.

This clonotype was picked up a small number of times. The chain combines TRBV24-1 with TRBJ2-3; 7 positions agree with TRBD2. The CDR3 extends over 16 amino acids. After removal of 6 bases from V and 4 bases from J, the junction contained 12 bases not matched to a gene. In germline, CDR1 is KGHDR, CDR2 SFDVKD. CDR3 coding DNA: TGTGCCACCAGTCTCCCGGGGAGGGCCCCCGCAGATACGCAGTATTTT. Its protein is CATSLPGRAPADTQYF.

This clonotype was recorded at least ten times. The rearrangement links TRBV7-8 to TRBJ2-7, with a tentative D call TRBD2 (5 bases). Germline V gene data show CDR1 as SGHVS and CDR2 as FQNEAQ. The germline V and J ends were trimmed by 4 bases and 0 bases, with 16 bases remaining between them. The CDR3 is made up of 16 amino acids. CDR3 amino acids: CASSSTIRAGSYEQYF. Here the CDR3 DNA reads TGTGCCAGCAGCTCAACCATACGGGCGGGCTCCTACGAGCAGTACTTC.

This clonotype was counted at least ten times. The chain has TRBV11-2 and TRBJ2-3, with D possibly TRBD1 on 7 matching bases. The CDR3 totals 18 residues. Germline-derived CDR1 and CDR2 are SGHAT and FQNNGV. V gave up 6 bases and J gave up 3 bases, with 25 bases separating them. As DNA, the CDR3 is TGTGCCAGCAGACCCTCGGGGGCAGGGGGTCAATTAACAGATACGCAGTATTTT. This gives the protein CASRPSGAGGQLTDTQYF.

This clonotype was recorded a few times. CDR3 coding DNA: TGTGCCAGCAGCGTAGGGGGGCGCGACAATGAGCAGTTCTTC. It translates to CASSVGGRDNEQFF. The chain links TRBV12-3 or TRBV12-4 to TRBJ2-1; D may be TRBD1 or TRBD2 (6 bases each). V lost 6 bases, J lost 5 bases, and 14 bases lay in between. The CDR3 has 14 residues.

This clonotype was seen at least ten times. J is TRBJ2-1 and V is TRBV7-9; D gene ambiguous. Germline V gives CDR1 SEHNR, CDR2 FQNEAQ (reference sequence). V lost 0 bases and J lost 10, with 10 bases in between. This CDR3 contains 13 residues. In DNA form, the CDR3 reads TGTGCCAGCAGCTTAGCCGGTAGTAGCGAGCAGTTCTTC. Translating it yields CASSLAGSSEQFF.

V is TRBV20-1 and J is TRBJ2-3; tentative D call: TRBD2 (5 bases). CDR3 length equals 13 residues. V shed 6 bases and J shed 7 bases, with 17 bases lying between them. Germline CDR1 is DFQATT and CDR2 is SNEGSKA (reference sequence). Written as DNA, the CDR3 is TGCAGTGCAGGGCCGGGGTCCATGAATACGCAGTATTTT. Its protein product is CSAGPGSMNTQYF.

The rearrangement links TRBV12-3 or TRBV12-4 to TRBJ1-6; perhaps TRBD1 as D (6 bases). V shed 6 bases and J shed 7 bases, with 13 bases lying between them. CDR3 length: 14 amino acids. The CDR3 region is CASSLTGLNSPLHF. The CDR3 DNA follows: TGTGCCAGCAGCTTAACAGGGTTGAATTCACCCCTCCACTTT.

This clonotype was picked up many times. The chain joins TRBV2 to TRBJ2-7; 8 nucleotides agree with TRBD1. CDR3 size: 16 residues. V trimming: 9 bases; J trimming: 0 bases; junction bases outside the gene matches: 13. The germline gives CDR1 SNHLY, CDR2 FYNNEI. The CDR3 nucleotides are TGTGCCAGTCGGACAGGGCCTCATTTTAGCTCCTACGAGCAGTACTTC. This encodes CASRTGPHFSSYEQYF.

Regarding this clonotype: Given a much more abundant clone one base away, this may be a read error. V and J are TRBV12-3 or TRBV12-4 and TRBJ2-2; D uncertain. The V end was cut by 6 bases, the J end by 1 base, with 12 bases between. This CDR3 spans 15 amino acids. The CDR3 DNA reads as TGTGCCAGCAGCCCCAGAAGCATGAACACCGGGGAGCTGTTTTTT. Residues: CASSPRSMNTGELFF.

The V call is TRBV9, the J call TRBJ2-2, with TRBD2 identical over 8 bases. Losses at the gene ends were 2 bases for V and 1 base for J; bases not matched to a gene: 4. Germline V gives CDR1 SGDLS, CDR2 YYNGEE. The CDR3 has 16 amino acids. The DNA for the CDR3 is TGTGCCAGCAGCGTTAGACGGGAGGGGAACACCGGGGAGCTGTTTTTT. It translates to CASSVRREGNTGELFF.

There are a few counts of this clonotype. This rearrangement joins TRBV4-3 to TRBJ2-1; D possibly corresponds to TRBD2 (5 bases). From germline, CDR1 is LGHNA and CDR2 YSLEER. Trimming stripped 0 bases from V and 9 bases from J, with 21 bases between. CDR3 size: 17 residues. This chain's CDR3 is CASSQEYGRTGLGEQFF. The CDR3 nucleotides read TGCGCCAGCAGCCAAGAATACGGCCGGACTGGTCTCGGTGAGCAGTTCTTC.

This chain links TRBV28 with TRBJ2-7, with TRBD2 matching over 10 bases. The germline gives CDR1 MDHEN, CDR2 SYDVKM. The CDR3 is 16 residues long. With 5 bases clipped from V and 0 bases from J, the junction kept 7 bases outside the gene matches. As DNA, the CDR3 is TGTGCCAGCAGTCCCCTAGCGGGGGCCCTCTCCTACGAGCAGTACTTC. Its translation: CASSPLAGALSYEQYF.

The chain joins TRBV12-3 or TRBV12-4 to TRBJ2-5; 8 nucleotides line up with TRBD2. The CDR3 covers 15 residues. Germline trimming cut 5 bases from V and 4 bases from J; bases unmatched to any gene: 9. The CDR3: CASSPNRGGGETQYF. The CDR3, as DNA: TGTGCCAGCAGTCCTAATCGGGGGGGCGGAGAGACCCAGTACTTC.

This clonotype was detected many times. CDR3 sequence: CASSGGTATYEQYF. Here the CDR3 DNA reads TGTGCCAGCAGTGGCGGGACAGCCACCTACGAGCAGTACTTC. The chain couples TRBV6-1 to TRBJ2-7; the D gene is possibly TRBD1 (7 bases). The CDR3 runs 14 residues. Germline CDR1 and CDR2: MNHNS and SASEGT. The ends were cut back, 4 bases at V and 2 bases at J, with 12 bases in the middle.

Only a few counts were recorded for this clonotype. This chain joins TRBV4-1 and TRBJ1-6, with unresolved D. In germline, CDR1 is MGHRA, CDR2 YSYEKL. The CDR3 sequence is 15 residues long. The V end was cut by 4 bases, the J end by 7 bases, with 14 bases between. DNA for the CDR3: TGCGCCAGCAGCCTCGGCGGGCAGCTGAATTCACCCCTCCACTTT. It codes for CASSLGGQLNSPLHF.

This chain uses TRBV27 with TRBJ1-1, with D possibly matching TRBD1 (5 bases). The CDR3 contains 13 residues. Germline CDR1 reads MNHEY; CDR2 reads SMNVEV (reference sequence). Trimming cost V 3 bases and J 4 bases, with 9 bases left between them. The CDR3 DNA reads as TGTGCCAGCAGTTTTTCAGGGCCCACTGAAGCTTTCTTT. It specifies CASSFSGPTEAFF.

This clonotype appeared a few times. The chain joins TRBV5-1 to TRBJ2-7, with no clear D. CDR1 SGHRS and CDR2 YFSETQ come from the germline V gene. The V gene lost 1 base and the J gene lost 3 bases, with 8 bases spanning the gap. The CDR3 loop spans 13 amino acids. CDR3 sequence: CASSLLANYEQYF. The DNA of the CDR3 is TGCGCCAGCAGCTTGCTGGCAAACTACGAGCAGTACTTC.